This T cell receptor (beta chain) appears in the sequencing data of a study of immune evolution from preneoplasia to lung adenocarcinoma. Assay: immunoSEQ multiplex PCR; the TCRdb copy retains only in-frame clones and omits some. The sample holds fewer than 5,000 clones; roughly 79% are singletons and the top ten take under 9.5%. This CDR3 is built from 15 residues. CDR1 and CDR2 (germline): MNHEY, SVGAGI. V shed 0 bases and J shed 0 bases, with 9 bases lying between them. The receptor comes from a donor at least 70 years old with lung adenocarcinoma. Sequenced sample: FFPE adjacent normal lung tissue. The V and J genes are TRBV6-5 and TRBJ2-7; D might be TRBD2 (6 bases). The CDR3 loop reads CASSYSGGDSYEQYF. DNA for the CDR3: TGTGCCAGCAGTTACTCGGGGGGAGACTCCTACGAGCAGTACTTC.